The present TCR beta chain was sequenced within a study of blood T cell repertoires in COVID-19. Across the whole study: Italy, Spain and the United States were the sources of the convalescent and acute COVID-19 samples.

Produced via immunoSEQ multiplex PCR; TCRdb's table is partial and in-frame only. The sample lists fewer than 500,000 clones, about 89% seen once, with 1.3% in the top ten. This CDR3 comprises 19 residues. Germline loops: CDR1 LGHDT, CDR2 YNNKEL (reference sequence). The junction had 21 bases not matched to a gene; V was cut back by 4 bases and J by 6 bases. Recovered status in Cohort 3 required two negative PCRs, clearance, or symptom resolution. The source of this sequence is a man younger than 40 who had recovered from COVID-19. The sample consisted of PBMCs or T cells enriched from blood (not recorded which). The V and J genes are TRBV3-1 (or the pseudogene TRBV3-2) and TRBJ1-1; 9 bases fit TRBD1. This CDR3 reads CASSLGFAKPGQGFAEAFF. The CDR3 nucleotides are TGTGCCAGCAGCCTTGGGTTTGCTAAACCGGGACAGGGTTTTGCTGAAGCTTTCTTT.